Shown below are 31 T cell receptor beta chains from a single sample sequenced in a study of human T cells and chemical hapten exposure. This sample's time point: patch test 3, about 24 weeks after DPC sensitization. The treatment here: therapeutic diphenylcyclopropenone sensitization with weekly scalp DPC. From the RACE reads, TCRdb called clonotypes with MiXCR, one entry per CDR3 protein. Of more than 150,000 distinct CDR3 sequences in the sample, around 25% are singletons; the top ten hold 2.5%. The sequenced sample was whole blood, obtained in connection with sensitization to the hapten diphenylcyclopropenone (DPC). The receptor source for this set is a woman aged 40 to 49 with alopecia areata. Some clones in this sample may be carry-over from other donors' samples.

This clonotype was detected many times. The V gene is TRBV5-1, the J gene TRBJ1-1; 10 nucleotides line up with TRBD1. V lost 4 bases, J lost 0 bases, and 6 bases stayed unmatched. Looked up from germline, CDR1 is SGHRS and CDR2 is YFSETQ. The CDR3 extends over 16 amino acids. The chain's CDR3 is CASSRGQGVMNTEAFF. The CDR3 DNA reads as TGCGCCAGCAGCCGCGGACAGGGGGTTATGAACACTGAAGCTTTCTTT.

This clonotype was observed a few times. The chain employs TRBV6-2 or TRBV6-3 and TRBJ2-2; 13 positions agree with TRBD2. Unmatched junction bases numbered 6, after V lost 4 bases and J lost 1 base. Germline CDR1 is MNHEY and CDR2 is SVGEGT. The CDR3 has 18 residues. The CDR3 DNA sequence: TGTGCCAGCAGTTGGGGACTAGCGGGACTACTGAACACCGGGGAGCTGTTTTTT. Protein sequence: CASSWGLAGLLNTGELFF.

This clonotype has more than one count but fewer than ten. The V call is TRBV20-1, the J call TRBJ2-1; 14 nucleotides match TRBD2. With 2 bases clipped from V and 5 bases from J, the junction kept 5 bases outside the gene matches. CDR1 is DFQATT, CDR2 SNEGSKA, per germline (reference sequence). The CDR3 has 16 residues. The CDR3 sequence is CSARWLTSGRDNEQFF. The CDR3 DNA follows: TGCAGTGCTAGATGGTTGACTAGCGGGAGGGACAATGAGCAGTTCTTC.

This clonotype was seen a handful of times. V and J are TRBV6-2 or TRBV6-3 and TRBJ2-1; D not certain. Germline assignment: CDR1 MNHEY and CDR2 SVGEGT. The CDR3 totals 13 residues. Deletions cut 7 bases from V and 4 bases from J, with 11 bases between. CDR3 DNA sequence: TGTGCCAGCACCACCCCAGGATACAATGAGCAGTTCTTC. Its protein is CASTTPGYNEQFF.

This clonotype was picked up a small number of times. The gene calls are TRBV12-3 or TRBV12-4 and TRBJ2-1; 12 positions match TRBD2. The CDR3 is 15 residues long. The trim removed 3 bases at V and 8 bases at J, leaving 5 bases unmatched. The DNA for the CDR3 is TGTGCCAGCAGTTTGAGGCTAGCGGGGGGGGATGAGCAGTTCTTC. Its translation is CASSLRLAGGDEQFF.

This clonotype was found a few times. The V call is TRBV12-3 or TRBV12-4, the J call TRBJ2-1, with 8 bases lining up with TRBD2. The trim removed 3 bases at V and 10 bases at J, leaving 17 bases unmatched. This CDR3 is built from 17 residues. CDR3 amino acids: CASSFSQFSGSPKEQFF. CDR3 DNA: TGTGCCAGCAGTTTTTCACAATTCAGCGGGAGTCCCAAGGAGCAGTTCTTC.

This clonotype was counted ten times or more. V usage is TRBV28 and J usage is TRBJ2-7, with D possibly TRBD2 on 6 matching bases. Trimming took off 6 bases at V and 0 bases at J, with 15 bases between the two ends. CDR1 MDHEN and CDR2 SYDVKM come from the germline V gene. The CDR3 sequence is 15 residues long. CDR3 loop: CASRGWRDLSYEQYF. The DNA for the CDR3 is TGTGCCAGCAGAGGGTGGCGGGATCTCTCCTACGAGCAGTACTTC.

This clonotype has more than one count but fewer than ten. The chain has TRBV12-3 or TRBV12-4 and TRBJ2-7; tentative D call: TRBD1 (5 bases). V dropped 3 bases and J dropped 2 bases, with 11 bases sitting between them. CDR3 length equals 14 residues. The CDR3 DNA is TGTGCCAGCAGTTTGCCCCAGGGTCCCTACGAGCAGTACTTC. Translating gives CASSLPQGPYEQYF.

Only a few counts were recorded for this clonotype. V gene TRBV5-5 combines with J gene TRBJ2-1; 10 nucleotides agree with TRBD2. J gave up 6 bases and V 2 bases, and 8 bases lay outside the gene matches. The CDR3 has 16 residues. The germline V gene has CDR1 SGHKS and CDR2 YYEKEE (reference sequence). CDR3 amino acids: CASSLGLAGARNEQFF. The CDR3, as DNA: TGTGCCAGCAGCTTAGGCCTAGCGGGAGCCCGCAATGAGCAGTTCTTC.

This clonotype appeared a few times. The chain has TRBV7-2 and TRBJ2-3, with 11 bases fitting TRBD2. The germline V gene has CDR1 SGHTA and CDR2 FQGNSA. The CDR3 loop spans 16 amino acids. J was trimmed by 4 bases and V by 5 bases; bases with no gene match: 8. The CDR3 spells CASSPLLAGVADTQYF. The CDR3 region has the DNA TGTGCCAGCAGCCCTTTACTAGCGGGAGTCGCAGATACGCAGTATTTT.

The chain carries TRBV27 and TRBJ2-7; 8 bases line up with TRBD2. The CDR3 is 12 residues long. In germline, CDR1 is MNHEY, CDR2 SMNVEV (reference sequence). Unmatched junction bases numbered 1, after V lost 6 bases and J lost 3 bases. The CDR3 region is CASSTSGYEQYF. The CDR3 nucleotides are TGTGCCAGCAGCACTAGCGGCTACGAGCAGTACTTC.

This clonotype has a handful of counts. The rearrangement joins TRBV20-1 to TRBJ2-3; 9 bases map to TRBD1. The CDR3 length is 17 residues. The germline CDR1 and CDR2 sequences are DFQATT and SNEGSKA (reference sequence). V dropped 0 bases and J dropped 2; count of bases not matched to a gene: 9. CDR3 bases: TGCAGTGCTAGAGAGAACAGGGGGCTCCTGGTCACAGATACGCAGTATTTT. Translating it yields CSARENRGLLVTDTQYF.

A few counts support this clonotype. This CDR3 reads CSATDESGNIQYF. The CDR3 DNA follows: TGCAGTGCCACGGATGAGTCCGGCAACATTCAGTACTTC. This rearrangement joins TRBV20-1 to TRBJ2-4; D is undetermined. CDR1 is DFQATT, CDR2 SNEGSKA, per germline (reference sequence). Trimming left V 6 bases short and J 7 bases short, with 16 bases between. The CDR3 is 13 residues long.

This clonotype was recorded at least ten times. This sequence joins TRBV5-1 and TRBJ2-3; D may be TRBD2 (5 bases). Per the germline V gene, CDR1 is SGHRS and CDR2 is YFSETQ. V dropped 5 bases and J dropped 3 bases, with 13 bases sitting between them. This CDR3 comprises 14 residues. The DNA for the CDR3 is TGCGCCAGCAGGGTAGCGTACTATACAGATACGCAGTATTTT. Its protein is CASRVAYYTDTQYF.

This clonotype appeared a few times. The gene calls are TRBV5-6 and TRBJ2-4, with D unresolved. In germline, CDR1 is SGHDT, CDR2 YYEEEE. The CDR3 loop spans 14 amino acids. Deletions cut 2 bases from V and 4 bases from J, with 10 bases between. The CDR3 sequence: CASSFPGSKNIQYF. For the CDR3, the DNA is TGTGCCAGCAGCTTTCCGGGTTCTAAAAACATTCAGTACTTC.

This clonotype was counted only a few times. This chain joins TRBV5-1 and TRBJ2-7, with TRBD2 matching over 12 bases. V was pared by 4 bases and J by 6 bases, with 5 bases of the junction left unmatched. The CDR3 covers 14 residues. Germline values: CDR1 SGHRS, CDR2 YFSETQ. The CDR3 is CASSNGLAGFEQYF. The CDR3, as DNA: TGCGCCAGCAGCAACGGACTAGCGGGGTTCGAGCAGTACTTC.

This clonotype was counted a few times. V is TRBV6-2 or TRBV6-3 and J is TRBJ2-7; 10 bases map to TRBD1. J lost 5 bases, V lost 4 bases, and 8 bases had no gene match. The CDR3 has 15 amino acids. The germline CDR1 and CDR2 sequences are MNHEY and SVGEGT. CDR3 in amino acids: CASSSAGTGAHEQYF. In DNA, the CDR3 is TGTGCCAGCAGTTCCGCCGGGACAGGGGCCCACGAGCAGTACTTC.

This clonotype was seen a few times. The chain carries TRBV20-1 and TRBJ1-5, with TRBD1 matching over 7 bases. This CDR3 has 13 amino acids. The germline gives CDR1 DFQATT, CDR2 SNEGSKA (reference sequence). The junction had 6 bases not matched to a gene; V was cut back by 3 bases and J by 7 bases. The chain's CDR3 is CSASGGGGQPQHF. The CDR3 coding sequence is TGCAGTGCTAGCGGAGGGGGCGGACAGCCCCAGCATTTT.

The CDR3 region is CASSPGTINQPQHF. CDR3 in DNA: TGTGCCAGCAGCCCCGGGACAATAAATCAGCCCCAGCATTTT. The chain carries TRBV9 and TRBJ1-5, with D possibly being TRBD1 (6 bases). V was clipped by 4 bases and J by 4 bases, with 12 bases between them. The CDR3 spans 14 residues. Germline V CDR1 and CDR2: SGDLS, YYNGEE. The complete variable domain, with remaining parts taken from reference TRBV9 and TRBJ1-5, reads DSGVTQTPKHLITATGQRVTLRCSPRSGDLSVYWYQQSLDQGLQFLIQYYNGEERAKGNILERFSAQQFPDLHSELNLSSLELGDSALYFCASSPGTINQPQHFGDGTRLSIL.

This clonotype was seen a handful of times. The chain combines TRBV5-4 with TRBJ1-2; 9 bases are shared with TRBD1. Germline assignment: CDR1 SGHNT and CDR2 YYREEE (reference sequence). Unmatched junction bases numbered 8, after V lost 4 bases and J lost 4 bases. The CDR3 sequence is 15 residues long. CDR3 in DNA: TGTGCCAGCAGCCCCCGAACAGGGGGCCCCTATGGCTACACCTTC. Translation: CASSPRTGGPYGYTF. Variable domain in full (rest from reference TRBV5-4 and TRBJ1-2): ETGVTQSPTHLIKTRGQQVTLRCSSQSGHNTVSWYQQALGQGPQFIFQYYREEENGRGNFPPRFSGLQFPNYSSELNVNALELDDSALYLCASSPRTGGPYGYTFGSGTRLTVV.

This clonotype has just a few counts. The chain joins TRBV20-1 to TRBJ2-3; D possibly corresponds to TRBD2 (7 bases). Germline lookup yields CDR1 DFQATT and CDR2 SNEGSKA (reference sequence). Between the trimmed V and J ends, which lost 5 bases and 6 bases, there was a span of 18 bases. The CDR3 spans 14 residues. For the CDR3, the DNA is TGCAGTGCTGGGGGGGCAGAGGCGCCGGATACGCAGTATTTT. This codes for CSAGGAEAPDTQYF.

The V call is TRBV5-6, the J call TRBJ2-1, with 7 positions matching TRBD1. The CDR3 runs to 15 residues. The germline V gene encodes CDR1 SGHDT and CDR2 YYEEEE. The trim removed 4 bases at V and 0 bases at J, leaving 4 bases unmatched. This CDR3 is CASSPGQLSYNEQFF. DNA for the CDR3: TGTGCCAGCAGCCCGGGACAGCTCTCCTACAATGAGCAGTTCTTC. The full variable domain, its missing parts supplied by reference TRBV5-6 and TRBJ2-1, is DAGVTQSPTHLIKTRGQQVTLRCSPKSGHDTVSWYQQALGQGPQFIFQYYEEEERQRGNFPDRFSGHQFPNYSSELNVNALLLGDSALYLCASSPGQLSYNEQFFGPGTRLTVL.

V and J are TRBV30 and TRBJ2-5; the D call may be TRBD1 or TRBD2 (5 bases each). The CDR3 totals 15 residues. Trimming pared 4 bases from V and 4 bases from J, leaving 19 bases between. Germline CDR1 GTSNPN, CDR2 SVGIG (reference sequence). CDR3: CAWNRGPRPGETQYF. CDR3 sequence (DNA): TGTGCCTGGAACCGGGGCCCAAGGCCGGGAGAGACCCAGTACTTC.

V gene TRBV20-1 combines with J gene TRBJ2-7, with D tentatively TRBD1 (5 bases). Trimming took 0 bases from V and 3 from J, leaving 15 bases between them. Germline V gene data show CDR1 as DFQATT and CDR2 as SNEGSKA (reference sequence). The CDR3 is 15 amino acids. CDR3 bases: TGCAGTGCTAGAGATTTGGGGCGCTACCACTACGAGCAGTACTTC. This codes for CSARDLGRYHYEQYF.

The sample holds many counts of this clonotype. As DNA, the CDR3 is TGCAGTGCCCTCGTGGGGCTAGCGATCCGGAATGAGCAGTTCTTC. It codes for CSALVGLAIRNEQFF. This sequence joins TRBV20-1 and TRBJ2-1, with D possibly matching TRBD2 (6 bases). V lost 6 bases and J lost 7, with 22 bases in between. CDR3 length: 15 amino acids. Germline V gene lookup returns CDR1 DFQATT and CDR2 SNEGSKA (reference sequence).

The rearrangement joins TRBV20-1 to TRBJ2-3; the D gene is possibly TRBD1 (5 bases). The CDR3 has 14 residues. Looked up from germline, CDR1 is DFQATT and CDR2 is SNEGSKA (reference sequence). Trimming removed 3 bases from V and 5 bases from J, with 15 bases in between. The CDR3 region is CSASKGAEGDTQYF. The CDR3, as DNA: TGCAGTGCTAGCAAAGGGGCCGAAGGAGATACGCAGTATTTT.

The chain employs TRBV20-1 and TRBJ1-4; 9 bases match TRBD1. This CDR3 comprises 15 residues. CDR1 DFQATT and CDR2 SNEGSKA come from the germline V gene (reference sequence). V lost 4 bases, J lost 8 bases, and 11 bases stayed unmatched. CDR3 protein: CSAKERGTGREKLFF. In DNA form, the CDR3 reads TGCAGTGCTAAAGAGAGGGGGACAGGGCGCGAAAAACTGTTTTTT.

This clonotype was found a few times. The CDR3 loop reads CASSSAGASGETPLHF. Written as DNA, the CDR3 is TGTGCCAGCAGCTCCGCAGGGGCGTCGGGGGAAACACCCCTCCACTTT. This chain links TRBV11-1 with TRBJ1-6; D perhaps matches TRBD1 (6 bases). Germline lookup yields CDR1 SGHAT and CDR2 FQDESV (reference sequence). V dropped 4 bases and J dropped 11 bases, with 21 bases sitting between them. There are 16 residues in the CDR3.

The chain carries TRBV27 and TRBJ2-7; weak D call: TRBD2 (6 bases). This CDR3 is 14 amino acids long. Germline CDR1 is MNHEY and CDR2 is SMNVEV (reference sequence). V was trimmed by 6 bases and J by 2 bases, leaving 14 bases between them. CDR3 loop: CASSPGLTTYEQYF. The CDR3 bases are TGTGCCAGCAGCCCCGGACTAACCACCTACGAGCAGTACTTC.

This clonotype was detected a few times. The CDR3 reads CASSLPGQGAYEQYF. The CDR3 bases are TGTGCCAGCAGCCTACCGGGACAGGGGGCCTACGAGCAGTACTTC. The chain links TRBV28 to TRBJ2-7; 11 bases agree with TRBD1. V shed 6 bases and J 2 bases; nucleotides not matched to a gene: 6. This CDR3 has 15 residues. Germline assignment: CDR1 MDHEN and CDR2 SYDVKM.

The V call is TRBV19, the J call TRBJ1-5, with 7 bases aligning to TRBD1. The CDR3 length is 16 residues. The germline gives CDR1 LNHDA, CDR2 SQIVND (reference sequence). Losses at the gene ends were 6 bases for V and 4 bases for J; bases not matched to a gene: 12. CDR3 protein: CASSRDSLGGNQPQHF. The CDR3 nucleotides are TGTGCCAGTAGCCGGGACAGTCTTGGCGGAAATCAGCCCCAGCATTTT.